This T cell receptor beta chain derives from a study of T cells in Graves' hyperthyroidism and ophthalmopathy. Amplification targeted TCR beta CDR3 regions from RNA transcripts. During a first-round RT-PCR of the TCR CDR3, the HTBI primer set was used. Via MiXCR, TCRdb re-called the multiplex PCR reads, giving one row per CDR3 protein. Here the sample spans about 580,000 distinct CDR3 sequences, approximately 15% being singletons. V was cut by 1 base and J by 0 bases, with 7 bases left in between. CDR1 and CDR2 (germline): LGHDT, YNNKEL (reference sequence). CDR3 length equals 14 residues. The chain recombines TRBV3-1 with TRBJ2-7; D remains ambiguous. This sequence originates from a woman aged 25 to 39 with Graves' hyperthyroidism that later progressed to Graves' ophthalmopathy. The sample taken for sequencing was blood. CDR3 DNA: TGTGCCAGCAGCCAAGCCCCGTACTCCTACGAGCAGTACTTC. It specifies CASSQAPYSYEQYF.